This is a list of T cell receptor beta chains from one sample in a study of T cells in Graves' hyperthyroidism and ophthalmopathy. TCRdb used MiXCR to reprocess the multiplex PCR reads, holding one entry per CDR3 protein. Seen here are a few hundred thousand distinct CDR3 sequences, about a fifth observed once, and the top ten hold 40% to 45%. Input material: blood. Receptors originate from a young man with Graves' ophthalmopathy. The CDR3 runs from the conserved cysteine through the conserved F or W. D genes are given only for firm matches. Clone size is shown for a subset of rows, as once, few, many or a class of expanded clone.

>TRBV7-3|.|.|TRBJ2-1
CASSSNGLNEQFF
TGTGCCAGCAGCTCTAACGGCTTGAATGAGCAGTTCTTC
>TRBV27|many|.|TRBJ1-5
CASRRGSNQPQHF
TGTGCCAGCAGGCGCGGTAGCAATCAGCCCCAGCATTTT
>TRBV6-1|many|.|TRBJ2-3
CASRDGGVGTDTQYF
TGTGCCAGCAGGGATGGAGGGGTTGGCACAGATACGCAGTATTTT
>TRBV20-1|.|TRBD2|TRBJ2-7
CSARDRTSGGAGYEQYF
TGCAGTGCTAGAGATAGAACTAGCGGGGGGGCCGGCTACGAGCAGTACTTC
>TRBV7-9|.|TRBD2|TRBJ2-2
CANSTAGSRTGELFF
TGTGCCAACAGCACAGCGGGGTCGCGCACCGGGGAGCTGTTTTTT
>TRBV6-5|many|TRBD1|TRBJ2-7
CASSYGDSSYEQYF
TGTGCCAGCAGTTACGGGGACAGTTCCTACGAGCAGTACTTC
>TRBV6-2/TRBV6-3|many|TRBD1|TRBJ1-2
CASRWTGSYGYTF
TGTGCCAGCAGGTGGACAGGGAGCTATGGCTACACCTTC
>TRBV6-1|.|TRBD1|TRBJ2-5
CASTPLPGQKETQYF
TGTGCCAGCACACCCCTGCCGGGACAGAAAGAGACCCAGTACTTC
>TRBV7-3|many|.|TRBJ2-1
CASSLRQDYNEQFF
TGTGCCAGCAGCTTGCGACAGGACTACAATGAGCAGTTCTTC
>TRBV20-1|many|.|TRBJ2-1
CSARNPLDLYNEQFF
TGCAGTGCTAGAAACCCACTGGACCTGTACAATGAGCAGTTCTTC
>TRBV29-1|.|.|TRBJ1-2
CSAETFWASNYGYTF
TGCAGCGCCGAAACCTTCTGGGCGTCGAACTATGGCTACACCTTC
>TRBV13|few|.|TRBJ2-2
CASSPSPYGVDTGELFF
TGTGCCAGCAGCCCTAGTCCGTATGGGGTGGACACCGGGGAGCTGTTTTTT
>TRBV6-1|few|TRBD1|TRBJ2-2
CASSEAVDSGGGELFF
TGTGCCAGCAGTGAAGCGGTGGATTCAGGGGGCGGGGAGCTGTTTTTT
>TRBV9|few|.|TRBJ1-1
CASSTTGSETEAFF
TGTGCCAGCAGCACCACGGGGAGTGAGACTGAAGCTTTCTTT
>TRBV7-9|few|.|TRBJ1-2
CASSPGVGSNYGYTF
TGTGCCAGCAGCCCCGGGGTGGGGTCAAACTATGGCTACACCTTC
>TRBV4-1|.|.|TRBJ2-3
CASSRRPYEDTQYF
TGCGCCAGCAGCCGAAGACCGTATGAAGATACGCAGTATTTT
>TRBV11-2|few|TRBD2|TRBJ2-5
CASSRTTAGLAGGPQETQYF
TGTGCCAGCAGCCGTACGACCGCGGGGCTAGCGGGGGGGCCCCAAGAGACCCAGTACTTC
>TRBV20-1|many|TRBD1|TRBJ2-1
CSARDGLGTGNREQFF
TGCAGTGCTAGAGATGGGTTGGGGACAGGGAATCGTGAGCAGTTCTTC
>TRBV5-6|few|.|TRBJ2-1
CASSLSGSRKGEQFF
TGTGCCAGCAGCTTATCCGGGTCTCGGAAAGGTGAGCAGTTCTTC
>TRBV12-3/TRBV12-4|.|.|TRBJ1-5
CASSMSRGNQLQHF
TGTGCCAGCAGCATGAGTAGAGGCAATCAGCTCCAGCATTTT
>TRBV15|many|.|TRBJ2-5
CATSRERGGETQYF
TGTGCCACCAGCAGAGAGAGGGGAGGAGAGACCCAGTACTTC
>TRBV28|.|.|TRBJ1-5
CASSWDLRGNRPQHF
TGTGCCAGCAGCTGGGACTTGAGGGGCAATCGGCCCCAGCATTTT
>TRBV3-1|few|TRBD1|TRBJ2-1
CASSQTGQGAGNEQFF
TGTGCCAGCAGCCAAACCGGACAGGGGGCGGGGAATGAGCAGTTCTTC
>TRBV18|many|.|TRBJ1-5
CASSPEADNQPQHF
TGTGCCAGCTCACCGGAGGCAGACAATCAGCCCCAGCATTTT
>TRBV6-1|.|TRBD2|TRBJ2-5
CASSDPLSGGQETQYF
TGTGCCAGCAGCGACCCCCTTAGCGGGGGCCAAGAGACCCAGTACTTC
>TRBV18|.|TRBD2|TRBJ2-7
CASSPPWGLAGPYEQYF
TGTGCCAGCTCACCGCCATGGGGACTAGCGGGACCCTACGAGCAGTACTTC
>TRBV5-8|.|TRBD1|TRBJ1-2
CASSLIQGFGSGYTF
TGTGCCAGCAGCCTAATACAGGGGTTTGGGTCCGGCTACACCTTC
>TRBV18|.|.|TRBJ1-1
CASSSRQGENTEAFF
TGTGCCAGCTCATCACGACAAGGGGAGAACACTGAAGCTTTCTTT
>TRBV6-1|.|TRBD1|TRBJ1-2
CASSEYGTGKGYGYTF
TGTGCCAGCAGTGAATACGGGACAGGGAAGGGCTATGGCTACACCTTC
>TRBV2|.|TRBD1|TRBJ1-5
CASSQSGQGFEPQHF
TGTGCCAGCAGTCAGTCGGGACAGGGATTTGAGCCCCAGCATTTT
>TRBV28|many|.|TRBJ1-1
CASSSTGMNTEAFF
TGTGCCAGCAGTTCGACAGGTATGAACACTGAAGCTTTCTTT
>TRBV12-3/TRBV12-4|many|.|TRBJ1-5
CASSPPGDQPQHF
TGTGCCAGCAGTCCCCCCGGGGATCAGCCCCAGCATTTT
>TRBV19|once|TRBD1|TRBJ1-5
CASNQGGRIGNQPQHF
TGTGCCAGTAACCAGGGGGGCAGAATAGGCAATCAGCCCCAGCATTTT
>TRBV24-1|many|.|TRBJ1-1
CATGAAGTEAFF
TGTGCCACCGGAGCAGCGGGAACTGAAGCTTTCTTT
>TRBV28|many|.|TRBJ1-1
CASSPRLGKTNTEAFF
TGTGCCAGCAGTCCCCGGCTGGGCAAAACGAACACTGAAGCTTTCTTT
>TRBV15|many|.|TRBJ2-1
CATSRDYGAYNEQFF
TGTGCCACCAGCAGAGATTACGGGGCTTACAATGAGCAGTTCTTC
>TRBV20-1|few|TRBD1|TRBJ2-5
CSGETGGMETQYF
TGCAGTGGGGAGACAGGGGGGATGGAGACCCAGTACTTC
>TRBV12-3/TRBV12-4|many|.|TRBJ1-3
CATGGETGNTIYF
TGTGCCACTGGGGGGGAAACTGGAAACACCATATATTTT
>TRBV27|many|.|TRBJ2-5
CASSPRWGAGRKTQYF
TGTGCCAGCAGTCCCCGTTGGGGAGCGGGTCGAAAGACCCAGTACTTC
>TRBV12-3/TRBV12-4|.|.|TRBJ2-1
CASSSSNSYNEQFF
TGTGCCAGCAGTTCTTCAAACTCCTACAATGAGCAGTTCTTC